This T cell receptor beta chain was captured in a study of T cell changes during pregnancy in multiple sclerosis (dated by TCRdb to the late 2010s). About the study as a whole: The study looked at changes in the T cell repertoire across pregnancy in women with multiple sclerosis.

Library preparation used the immunoSEQ multiplex PCR assay. TCRdb stores this immuneACCESS table with in-frame sequences only. Part of the clones is absent; in the studies checked, under half of the shortfall reflects unresolved V genes, and no reason is known for the rest. In this sample the table shows under 40,000 clones, about nine tenths of which occur a single time. Around a quarter of the sample is taken by the ten largest. The germline V gene supplies CDR1 SGHRS and CDR2 YFSETQ. CDR3 length: 16 amino acids, cysteine to phenylalanine. The CDR3 DNA has 48 bases and is translated from base 1. V has 0 bases trimmed and J has 2 bases trimmed; junction bases matching no gene number 6. A remark on this clone: Its antigen is unknown. No qualities accompany the bases; no much larger clone lies one base away.

The sequenced sample was CD8+ T cells from peripheral blood mononuclear cells, obtained before pregnancy. In this chain, TRBV5-1 is recombined with TRBJ2-5; 8 bases in the junction line up with TRBD2. The TCR sequence derives from a female donor with multiple sclerosis, enrolled in a pregnancy study. The DNA sequence is TGCGCCAGCAGCTTGGAAGCGGGGGACGGACAAGAGACCCAGTACTTC. This encodes CASSLEAGDGQETQYF.